This entry describes one T cell receptor (beta chain). The sample belongs to a study of control samples from healthy donors and cancer patients. The V and J ends lost 1 base and 5 bases, in that order; junction bases with no gene match: 10. The CDR3 totals 16 residues. Only in-frame clones appear in the TCRdb table, and some are missing; sequencing was by immunoSEQ multiplex PCR. The listing contains approximately 190,000 clones. The chain joins TRBV5-7 to TRBJ2-7; 9 bases are a match to TRBD1. TRBV5-7 carries the ORF label, with uncertain function. This clonotype was sampled from a woman aged 25 to 45 in good health. What was sequenced was blood. This chain's CDR3 is CASSLFTDRGDNEQYF. CDR3 coding DNA: TGTGCCAGCAGCTTGTTTACTGACAGGGGGGACAACGAGCAGTACTTC.